The 2 T cell receptor beta chains below all came from one sample that was sequenced in a study of blood T cell repertoires in COVID-19. The protocol was immunoSEQ multiplex PCR, while the TCRdb copy is restricted to in-frame clones and leaves out a portion. Here the sample spans roughly 360,000 clones, around 87% being singletons. Sample: PBMCs or T cells enriched from blood (not recorded which). These receptors came from a man under 40 who had recovered from COVID-19.

This clone was seen just once. The chain combines TRBV6-5 with TRBJ1-2; a weak D match, TRBD1 (6 bases). V lost 5 bases to trimming and J lost 4 bases, with 14 bases between them. Germline CDR1 is MNHEY and CDR2 is SVGAGI. This CDR3 has 14 residues. CDR3 in amino acids: CASSPSGALYGYTF. CDR3 DNA: TGTGCCAGCAGTCCCTCAGGGGCTCTCTATGGCTACACCTTC.

This chain connects TRBV6-5 to TRBJ1-1; D remains unclear. The CDR3 has 12 amino acids. Germline assignment: CDR1 MNHEY and CDR2 SVGAGI. V lost 2 bases and J 5 bases, leaving 6 bases between the germline ends. CDR3 coding DNA: TGTGCCAGCAGTTACCGGGAAACTGAAGCTTTCTTT. Amino acids: CASSYRETEAFF.